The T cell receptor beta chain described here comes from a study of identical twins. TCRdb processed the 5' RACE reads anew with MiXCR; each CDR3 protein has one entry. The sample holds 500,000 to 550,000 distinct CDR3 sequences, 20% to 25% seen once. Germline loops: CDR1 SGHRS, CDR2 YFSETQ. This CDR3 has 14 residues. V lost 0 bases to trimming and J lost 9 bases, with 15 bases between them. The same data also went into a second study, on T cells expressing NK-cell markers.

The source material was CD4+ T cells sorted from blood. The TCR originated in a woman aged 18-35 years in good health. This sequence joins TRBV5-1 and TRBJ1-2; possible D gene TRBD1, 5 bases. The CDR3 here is CASSLDPDNSRYTF. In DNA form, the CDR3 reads TGCGCCAGCAGCTTGGATCCGGACAATAGTCGCTACACCTTC.